This T cell receptor (beta chain) was observed in a study of T-cell reconstitution after alpha-beta-depleted transplantation in children. Library preparation (for TCRbeta) was performed with unique molecular identifiers. MiXCR was run by TCRdb on the PCR reads, yielding one entry per CDR3 protein. This table has about 210,000 distinct CDR3 sequences, about a sixth appearing once. The germline V gene has CDR1 WSHSY and CDR2 SAAADI. The CDR3 consists of 10 residues. V dropped 4 bases and J dropped 7 bases, with 3 bases sitting between them. The genes are TRBV10-2 and TRBJ2-3; D is uncertain. This TCR was sampled from a male patient aged 2-15 years who had a stem cell transplant for acute lymphoblastic leukemia, so the T cells may come from the graft donor. The sample in question was PBMCs, mostly from graft donor cells, obtained 360 days after TCRalphabeta/CD19-depleted stem cell transplant. The CDR3 here is CASSGNTQYF. As DNA, the CDR3 is TGCGCCAGCAGTGGGAATACGCAGTATTTT.